This TCR beta chain was retrieved from a study of shared clonotypes between healthy human individuals. The wider study: Researchers drew samples from two women and three men aged 18 to 49. Overall study findings and caveats: The study found about 5% of naive CD4 clonotypes shared across a handful of donors.

The assay ran at deep level. Only in-frame clones appear in the TCRdb table, and some are missing; sequencing was by immunoSEQ multiplex PCR. The table includes about 2.4 million clones, 80% to 95% detected once. This CDR3 spans 14 amino acids. Trimming pared 4 bases from V and 4 bases from J, leaving 13 bases between. Germline V CDR1 and CDR2: MDHEN, SYDVKM. To note about this clone: Antigen unknown. The sample contains more than one DNA sequence encoding this CDR3.

The TCR was taken from a young man in good health. Some clones in this sample may be carry-over from other donors' samples. Specimen: naive CD4+ T cells from PBMCs. As to subset: CD45RA+ positively selected. The chain couples TRBV28 to TRBJ1-2; tentatively, D is TRBD1 (6 bases). As DNA, the CDR3 is TGTGCCAGCAGTTCACCCGACAGGCTCTATGGCTACACCTTC. Translation: CASSSPDRLYGYTF.